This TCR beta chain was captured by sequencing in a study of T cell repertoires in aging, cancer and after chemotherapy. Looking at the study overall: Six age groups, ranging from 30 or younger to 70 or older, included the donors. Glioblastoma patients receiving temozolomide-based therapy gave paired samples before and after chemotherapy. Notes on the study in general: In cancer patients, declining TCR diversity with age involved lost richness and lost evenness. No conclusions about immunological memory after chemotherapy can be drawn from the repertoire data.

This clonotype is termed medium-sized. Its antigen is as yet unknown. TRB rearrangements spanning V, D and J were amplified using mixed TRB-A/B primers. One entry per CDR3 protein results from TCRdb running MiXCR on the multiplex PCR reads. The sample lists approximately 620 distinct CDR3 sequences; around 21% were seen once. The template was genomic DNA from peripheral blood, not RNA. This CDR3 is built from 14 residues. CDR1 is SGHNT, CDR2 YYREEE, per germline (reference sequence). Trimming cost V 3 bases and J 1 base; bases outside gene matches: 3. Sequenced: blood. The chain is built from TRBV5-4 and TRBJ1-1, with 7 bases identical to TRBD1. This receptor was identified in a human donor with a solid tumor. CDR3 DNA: TGTGCCAGCAGCTACCGGGACAGGAACACTGAAGCTTTCTTT. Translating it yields CASSYRDRNTEAFF.